The following is a T cell receptor (beta chain) sequence with its context. The source of the sample is a study of T-cell reconstitution after alpha-beta-depleted transplantation in children. V lost 3 bases to trimming and J lost 2 bases; unmatched junction nucleotides: 5. The CDR3 is 15 residues long. CDR1 and CDR2 from the germline V gene are SGHTA and FQGNSA. As it was prepared, the TCRbeta library received unique molecular identifiers. TCRdb re-called the PCR reads through MiXCR, storing one row per CDR3 protein. The sample has some 600,000 distinct CDR3 sequences, over 10% seen once. The sample consisted of PBMCs, mostly from graft donor cells, taken 360 days after TCRalphabeta/CD19-depleted stem cell transplant. This sequence originates from a male patient aged 10-17 years who had a stem cell transplant for acute myeloid leukemia, so the T cells may come from the graft donor. This sequence joins TRBV7-2 and TRBJ2-7, with TRBD1 identical over 9 bases. CDR3 bases: TGTGCCAGCAGCTTTACGACAGGGGGTACCTACGAGCAGTACTTC. Translation gives CASSFTTGGTYEQYF.